Included here is one T cell receptor beta chain sequence, with context. This specimen belongs to a study of T cell changes during pregnancy in multiple sclerosis. V was trimmed by 0 bases and J by 9 bases, leaving 13 bases between them. This CDR3 spans 14 amino acids. Germline V gene sequence: CDR1 SGDLS, CDR2 YYNGEE. Sequenced by immunoSEQ multiplex PCR; TCRdb stores in-frame clones only, minus some. The sample lists about 100,000 clones, roughly 92% occurring once. This clonotype originated in a female donor with multiple sclerosis, enrolled in a pregnancy study. The sequences come from peripheral blood, collected in the second trimester of pregnancy. The rearrangement uses TRBV9 and TRBJ2-1; possibly TRBD2 for D (6 bases). The CDR3 loop reads CASSVALGSGEQFF. Here the CDR3 DNA reads TGTGCCAGCAGCGTAGCTCTCGGGAGTGGTGAGCAGTTCTTC. Full variable domain (missing parts from reference TRBV9 and TRBJ2-1): DSGVTQTPKHLITATGQRVTLRCSPRSGDLSVYWYQQSLDQGLQFLIQYYNGEERAKGNILERFSAQQFPDLHSELNLSSLELGDSALYFCASSVALGSGEQFFGPGTRLTVL.